The 20 T cell receptor beta chains below come from one sample, sequenced in a study of cytomegalovirus exposure and HLA in healthy donors. 13 Jbeta primers and 60 Vbeta primers were used for the PCR. TCRdb's copy holds only in-frame clones and misses some; the assay was immunoSEQ multiplex PCR. Of some 160,000 clones listed, 78% are singletons. Material for sequencing was PBMCs. The receptor set was obtained from a woman in her thirties or forties in good health and CMV-seronegative.

The chain carries TRBV5-1 and TRBJ1-4, with 9 bases lining up with TRBD1. The CDR3 sequence is 16 residues long. CDR1 is SGHRS and CDR2 is YFSETQ in the germline V gene. The trim removed 5 bases at V and 3 bases at J, leaving 8 bases unmatched. CDR3 bases: TGCGCCAGCAGACCCACAGGGGGCCCAGCTAATGAAAAACTGTTTTTT. Protein: CASRPTGGPANEKLFF.

This clone was detected once. The chain has TRBV9 and TRBJ1-2; D remains unclear. The CDR3 sequence is 12 residues long. Between the trimmed V and J ends, which lost 4 bases and 6 bases, there was a span of 10 bases. Germline-derived CDR1 and CDR2 are SGDLS and YYNGEE. The CDR3 loop is CASSPGIDGYTF. The CDR3 nucleotides are TGTGCCAGCAGCCCCGGGATTGATGGCTACACCTTC.

The chain is built from TRBV15 and TRBJ2-5; 8 bases map to TRBD1. In germline, CDR1 is LNHNV, CDR2 YYDKDF (reference sequence). With 4 bases clipped from V and 0 bases from J, the junction kept 7 bases outside the gene matches. This CDR3 contains 16 residues. The CDR3 is CATSTGQGGHQETQYF. The CDR3 bases are TGTGCCACCAGCACCGGACAGGGAGGCCACCAAGAGACCCAGTACTTC.

The V gene is TRBV11-2, the J gene TRBJ2-1; 8 bases match TRBD1. This CDR3 spans 16 amino acids. Germline V CDR1 and CDR2: SGHAT, FQNNGV. V was pared by 1 base and J by 7 bases, with 9 bases of the junction left unmatched. In DNA form, the CDR3 reads TGTGCCAGCAGCTTAGCGGCAGGGGGCGAGAAAAATGAGCAGTTCTTC. Translated, it gives CASSLAAGGEKNEQFF.

About this clone itself: A read error likely explains this, since a far larger clone differs by one base. The V and J genes are TRBV4-2 and TRBJ1-5; 8 positions match TRBD1. In germline, CDR1 is LGHNA, CDR2 YNFKEQ. The CDR3 length is 15 residues. V trimming: 1 base; J trimming: 2 bases; junction bases outside the gene matches: 1. For the CDR3, the DNA is TGTGCCAGCAGCCAAGTACAGGGGGGCAATCAGCCCCAGCATTTT. This translates into CASSQVQGGNQPQHF.

V gene TRBV7-9 combines with J gene TRBJ1-1; D remains unclear. The CDR3 spans 12 residues. CDR1 is SEHNR and CDR2 is FQNEAQ in the germline V gene (reference sequence). V lost 8 bases to trimming and J lost 1 base, with 8 bases between them. Here the CDR3 reads CASEQTNTEAFF. CDR3 DNA: TGTGCCAGCGAACAGACGAACACTGAAGCTTTCTTT.

This clone turned up a few times. The chain uses TRBV7-9 and TRBJ1-1; a weak D match, TRBD1 (6 bases). In germline, CDR1 is SEHNR, CDR2 FQNEAQ (reference sequence). Trimming took 2 bases from V and 2 from J, leaving 12 bases between them. The CDR3 is 15 amino acids. This chain's CDR3 is CASSLPDSFNTEAFF. The CDR3 nucleotides are TGTGCCAGCAGCTTACCGGACAGCTTTAACACTGAAGCTTTCTTT.

A few counts support this clone. The chain couples TRBV29-1 to TRBJ1-4, with 10 bases fitting TRBD1. V dropped 5 bases and J dropped 6; count of bases not matched to a gene: 9. Germline V gene lookup returns CDR1 SQVTM and CDR2 ANQGSEA. CDR3 length equals 15 residues. The CDR3 DNA sequence: TGCAGCGTTCTGGACAGGGGGATGGATGATGAAAAACTGTTTTTT. It translates to CSVLDRGMDDEKLFF.

The J gene is TRBJ2-3, the V gene TRBV19; 7 positions agree with TRBD1. After removal of 3 bases from V and 2 bases from J, the junction contained 8 bases not matched to a gene. The germline V gene encodes CDR1 LNHDA and CDR2 SQIVND (reference sequence). The CDR3 runs to 16 residues. DNA for the CDR3: TGTGCCAGTAGTATTAGGAACAGGGGCTACACAGATACGCAGTATTTT. It encodes CASSIRNRGYTDTQYF.

The V call is TRBV6-5, the J call TRBJ1-4, with D unresolved. Trimming took 2 bases from V and 2 from J, leaving 9 bases between them. Germline CDR1 and CDR2: MNHEY and SVGAGI. The CDR3 sequence is 15 residues long. The CDR3: CASSYTARTNEKLFF. CDR3 DNA: TGTGCCAGCAGTTACACCGCTCGGACTAATGAAAAACTGTTTTTT.

The chain couples TRBV7-9 to TRBJ2-5, with D unresolved. The J call is in doubt because the DNA end fits TRBJ2-7 better. Germline V gene data show CDR1 as SEHNR and CDR2 as FQNEAQ (reference sequence). The CDR3 is made up of 11 amino acids. CDR3 sequence: CASSSVYEQYF. CDR3 DNA: TGTGCCAGCAGCTCGGTTTACGAGCAGTACTTC.

This rearrangement joins TRBV13 to TRBJ2-2; 9 bases map to TRBD1. Germline-derived CDR1 and CDR2 are PRHDT and FYEKMQ (reference sequence). Germline trimming cut 4 bases from V and 4 bases from J; bases unmatched to any gene: 4. This CDR3 has 15 amino acids. The CDR3 reads CASSSGQGITGELFF. The CDR3 DNA reads as TGTGCCAGCAGCTCGGGACAGGGTATCACCGGGGAGCTGTTTTTT.

V and J are TRBV28 and TRBJ2-3, with D possibly matching TRBD2 (5 bases). Germline V gives CDR1 MDHEN, CDR2 SYDVKM. The V end was cut by 1 base, the J end by 2 bases, with 7 bases between. This CDR3 comprises 14 residues. The CDR3 DNA is TGTGCCAGCAGTTTATCTAGCTACACAGATACGCAGTATTTT. Its protein product is CASSLSSYTDTQYF.

The CDR3 DNA is TGTGCCAGCAGTTACTCGGGCGGGGGGAACTACGAGCAGTACTTC. Translated, it gives CASSYSGGGNYEQYF. The V call is TRBV6-5, the J call TRBJ2-5, with TRBD2 identical over 8 bases. The J call may be faulty, since TRBJ2-7 better matches the DNA end. This CDR3 comprises 15 residues. The germline gives CDR1 MNHEY, CDR2 SVGAGI.

This rearrangement joins TRBV18 to TRBJ2-1; D is unresolved. The V gene's germline CDR1 is KGHSH and CDR2 LQKENI. The CDR3 length is 14 residues. Trimming cost V 6 bases and J 6 bases, with 15 bases left between them. As DNA, the CDR3 is TGTGCCAGCTCCCCTAACGAACTTGCCAATGAGCAGTTCTTC. Translation: CASSPNELANEQFF.

V usage is TRBV27 and J usage is TRBJ2-7, with TRBD2 as a possible D gene (6 bases). This CDR3 is built from 15 residues. Per the germline V gene, CDR1 is MNHEY and CDR2 is SMNVEV (reference sequence). Deletions cut 5 bases from V and 5 bases from J, with 19 bases between. In DNA, the CDR3 is TGTGCCAGCAGTGACTACGACCAAGGAGGGGACGAGCAGTACTTC. Amino acid sequence: CASSDYDQGGDEQYF.

The rearrangement joins TRBV27 to TRBJ1-5; perhaps TRBD1 as D (5 bases). In germline, CDR1 is MNHEY, CDR2 SMNVEV (reference sequence). V was pared by 6 bases and J by 0 bases, with 15 bases between. The CDR3 covers 16 residues. The CDR3 DNA reads as TGTGCCAGCAGGGGGGGATCGGGGGGTAGCAATCAGCCCCAGCATTTT. It encodes CASRGGSGGSNQPQHF.

This CDR3 reads CASRGSGLDYGYTF. The CDR3 DNA is TGTGCCAGCAGGGGTAGCGGGCTGGACTATGGCTACACCTTC. V gene TRBV6-1 combines with J gene TRBJ1-2, with D hard to call. This CDR3 is built from 14 residues. V lost 6 bases and J lost 3, with 14 bases in between. CDR1 and CDR2 (germline): MNHNS, SASEGT.

V is TRBV15 and J is TRBJ1-1; perhaps TRBD1 as D (5 bases). The V end was cut by 5 bases, the J end by 0 bases, with 10 bases between. The CDR3 runs 14 residues. Looked up from germline, CDR1 is LNHNV and CDR2 is YYDKDF (reference sequence). The CDR3 DNA reads TGTGCCACCAGCCGGCGGGGGGTGAACACTGAAGCTTTCTTT. Protein: CATSRRGVNTEAFF.

This rearrangement joins TRBV6-1 to TRBJ2-5; D is unresolved. The DNA end is more similar to TRBJ2-7, so the J call may be wrong. CDR3 size: 15 residues. From germline, CDR1 is MNHNS and CDR2 SASEGT. The CDR3 DNA sequence: TGTGCCAGCAGTGAAGAATTGGCAACCAGGTACGAGCAGTACTTC. Its protein is CASSEELATRYEQYF.